The text below deals with one TCR beta chain. Unique molecular identifiers featured in how the TCRbeta library was prepared. TCRdb re-called the PCR reads through MiXCR, storing one row per CDR3 protein. Of some 550,000 distinct CDR3 sequences in the sample, around 20% were seen once. These data originate in a study of T-cell reconstitution after alpha-beta-depleted transplantation in children. The source is a human donor who donated a stem cell graft to a child with acute lymphoblastic leukemia. The sample consisted of PBMCs from the stem cell graft donor, taken from the stem cell graft.

The DNA for the CDR3 is TGTGCCAGCAGGATGGACATCTCTGAAGCTTTCTTT. Translation gives CASRMDISEAFF. This chain connects TRBV12-3 or TRBV12-4 to TRBJ1-1; maybe TRBD1 (5 bases). The CDR3 is 12 residues long. The germline V and J ends were trimmed by 6 bases and 6 bases, with 11 bases remaining between them.